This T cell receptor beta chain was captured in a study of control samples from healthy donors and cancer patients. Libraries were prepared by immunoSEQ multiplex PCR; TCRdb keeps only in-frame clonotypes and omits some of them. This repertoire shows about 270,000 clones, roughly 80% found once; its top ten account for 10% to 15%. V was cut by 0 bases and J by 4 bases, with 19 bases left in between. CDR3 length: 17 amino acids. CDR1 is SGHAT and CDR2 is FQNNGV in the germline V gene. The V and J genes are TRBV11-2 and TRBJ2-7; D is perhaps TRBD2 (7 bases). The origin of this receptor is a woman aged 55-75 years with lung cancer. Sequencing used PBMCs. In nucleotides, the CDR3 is TGTGCCAGCAGCTTAGATCTTTCCCGGGGGGCGGGTTACGAGCAGTACTTC. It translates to CASSLDLSRGAGYEQYF.